The clone carrying this TCR beta chain has a count of ten or more. Through Arm-PCR of CDR3 regions and iRepertoire HTBI primers, TCR beta libraries were built. Via MiXCR, TCRdb re-called the multiplex PCR reads, giving one row per CDR3 protein. The sample holds about 400,000 distinct CDR3 sequences; approximately 15% are singletons and the top ten take about 8%. Time point specified: newly diagnosed GD, antithyroid drugs for less than 3 months. PBMC-derived RNA was used for the TCR library. The sample belongs to a study of regulatory T cells in long-lasting Graves disease. The trim removed 5 bases at V and 6 bases at J, leaving 5 bases unmatched. The CDR3 is 14 residues long. These records were also assigned to another study, of T cells in Graves' hyperthyroidism and ophthalmopathy.

The chain uses TRBV12-3 or TRBV12-4 and TRBJ2-3; 10 bases agree with TRBD2. Material: peripheral blood mononuclear cells (PBMCs), obtained at new diagnosis, from a patient treated with antithyroid drugs. The receptor's source is a woman in her forties with Graves disease. CDR3 bases: TGTGCCAGCAGTCGCAGACTAGCGGGCGATACGCAGTATTTT. Amino acid sequence: CASSRRLAGDTQYF.